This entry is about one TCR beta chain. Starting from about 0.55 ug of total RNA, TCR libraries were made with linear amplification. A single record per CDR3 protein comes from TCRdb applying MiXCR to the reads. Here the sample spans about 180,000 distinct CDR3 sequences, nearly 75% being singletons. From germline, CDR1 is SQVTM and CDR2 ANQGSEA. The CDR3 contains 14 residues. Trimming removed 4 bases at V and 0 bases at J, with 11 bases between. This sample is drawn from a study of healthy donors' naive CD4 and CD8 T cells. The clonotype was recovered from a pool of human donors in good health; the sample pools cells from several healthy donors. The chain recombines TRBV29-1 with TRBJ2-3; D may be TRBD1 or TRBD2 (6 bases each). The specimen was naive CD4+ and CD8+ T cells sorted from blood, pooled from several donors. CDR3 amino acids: CSVGGAFSTDTQYF. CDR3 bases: TGCAGCGTTGGGGGGGCATTTAGCACAGATACGCAGTATTTT.